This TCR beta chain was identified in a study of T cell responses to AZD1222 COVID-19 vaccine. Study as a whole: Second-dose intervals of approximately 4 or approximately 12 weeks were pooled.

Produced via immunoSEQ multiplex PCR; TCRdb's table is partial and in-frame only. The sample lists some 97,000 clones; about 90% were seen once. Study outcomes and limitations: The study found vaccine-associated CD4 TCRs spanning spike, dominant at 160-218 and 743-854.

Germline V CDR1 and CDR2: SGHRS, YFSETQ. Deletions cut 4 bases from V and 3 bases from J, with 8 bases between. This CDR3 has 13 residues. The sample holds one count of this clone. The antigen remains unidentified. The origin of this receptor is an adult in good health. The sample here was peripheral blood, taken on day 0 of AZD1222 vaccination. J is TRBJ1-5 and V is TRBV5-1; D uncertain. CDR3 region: CASSPFSNQPQHF. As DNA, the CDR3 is TGCGCCAGCAGCCCTTTTTCCAATCAGCCCCAGCATTTT.